Listed here are 17 T cell receptor beta chains from one sample, sequenced in a study of CD8 T cells in ankylosing spondylitis. TCRdb reprocessed the 5' RACE reads via MiXCR and lists one record per CDR3 protein. This sample has 200,000 to 250,000 distinct CDR3 sequences, with 10% to 13% found just once. The sample was blood, either unsorted or a sorted T cell fraction (not recorded which). The receptors shown here come from a male donor with ankylosing spondylitis or in good health (not recorded which).

The chain joins TRBV28 to TRBJ1-5; D is unclear. CDR3 length: 17 residues. CDR1 is MDHEN, CDR2 SYDVKM, per germline. Trimming took off 10 bases at V and 5 bases at J, with 27 bases between the two ends. CDR3: CATSPLTNVLVHQPQHF. The CDR3 region has the DNA TGTGCCACCTCGCCCCTCACAAATGTACTAGTCCATCAGCCCCAGCATTTT.

In this sample, this clonotype turned up many times. V gene TRBV9 combines with J gene TRBJ1-5; D is undetermined. Trimming shortened V by 5 bases and J by 4 bases, and 13 bases separated the two germline ends. The CDR3 is made up of 14 amino acids. Looked up from germline, CDR1 is SGDLS and CDR2 is YYNGEE. CDR3 nucleotides: TGTGCCAGCAGTCCCGGGGTTTCGAATCAGCCCCAGCATTTT. Translated, it gives CASSPGVSNQPQHF.

V and J are TRBV12-3 or TRBV12-4 and TRBJ2-7; 12 positions agree with TRBD1. This CDR3 contains 16 residues. The J segment lost 4 bases and the V segment lost 5 bases, leaving 9 bases of the junction unmatched. In DNA, the CDR3 is TGTGCCAGCAGTCCAGTTCCGGGACAGGGGGCTTACGAGCAGTACTTC. It specifies CASSPVPGQGAYEQYF.

This clonotype has a count of ten or more. This chain joins TRBV5-6 and TRBJ2-7, with 12 bases identical to TRBD2. The germline gives CDR1 SGHDT, CDR2 YYEEEE. After removal of 3 bases from V and 5 bases from J, the junction contained 6 bases not matched to a gene. The CDR3 runs 15 residues. CDR3 region: CASSSLAGGPHEQYF. The CDR3, as DNA: TGTGCCAGCAGCTCCCTAGCGGGGGGGCCTCACGAGCAGTACTTC.

The table lists this clonotype with many counts. The chain employs TRBV4-1 and TRBJ1-2; tentatively, D is TRBD1 (6 bases). The germline V and J ends were trimmed by 6 bases and 4 bases, with 18 bases remaining between them. The CDR3 runs 15 residues. CDR1 is MGHRA and CDR2 is YSYEKL in the germline V gene. The CDR3 here is CASRLQGLPIYGYTF. DNA of the CDR3: TGCGCCAGCAGGCTACAGGGACTTCCCATCTATGGCTACACCTTC.

The V and J genes are TRBV12-3 or TRBV12-4 and TRBJ2-7, with 8 bases fitting TRBD2. The trim removed 3 bases at V and 6 bases at J, leaving 7 bases unmatched. The CDR3 sequence is 14 residues long. The CDR3 nucleotides read TGTGCCAGCAGTTTGTTGGCGGGGGGCGGCGAGCAGTACTTC. Translated: CASSLLAGGGEQYF.

This clonotype occurred a few times. This chain uses TRBV2 with TRBJ2-7; D tentatively reads TRBD1 or TRBD2 (5 bases each). With 5 bases removed from V and 3 bases from J, the gap between germline ends came to 20 bases. Germline loops: CDR1 SNHLY, CDR2 FYNNEI. This CDR3 has 16 residues. The CDR3 loop is CASSKLLRDAGYEQYF. CDR3 DNA: TGTGCCAGCAGTAAACTCCTCCGGGACGCTGGCTACGAGCAGTACTTC.

At least ten counts were recorded for this clonotype. The chain is built from TRBV20-1 and TRBJ2-7; D ambiguous. Germline V gives CDR1 DFQATT, CDR2 SNEGSKA (reference sequence). The CDR3 totals 16 residues. Trimming shortened V by 6 bases and J by 3 bases, and 24 bases separated the two germline ends. CDR3 region: CSASPGSPSGFYEQYF. The CDR3 DNA reads as TGCAGTGCAAGCCCCGGGTCTCCATCGGGTTTCTACGAGCAGTACTTC.

At least ten counts were recorded for this clonotype. The J gene is TRBJ1-4, the V gene TRBV4-2; TRBD1 is a possible D gene (6 bases). The CDR3 is made up of 15 amino acids. Germline V CDR1 and CDR2: LGHNA, YNFKEQ. V dropped 0 bases and J dropped 7 bases, with 12 bases sitting between them. CDR3 region: CASSQEPVRGEKLFF. The CDR3 DNA reads TGTGCCAGCAGCCAAGAACCAGTCAGGGGTGAAAAACTGTTTTTT.

This chain joins TRBV5-6 and TRBJ1-4, with no clear D. The CDR3 loop spans 15 amino acids. V was clipped by 1 base and J by 7 bases, with 14 bases between them. Germline assignment: CDR1 SGHDT and CDR2 YYEEEE. The CDR3 loop reads CASSLRTPRGEKLFF. The CDR3 DNA follows: TGTGCCAGCAGCTTGAGGACTCCCCGGGGTGAAAAACTGTTTTTT.

This clonotype was seen repeatedly, ten times or more. V is TRBV12-3 or TRBV12-4 and J is TRBJ2-3; TRBD2 matches at 9 bases. This CDR3 has 15 amino acids. With 1 base clipped from V and 4 bases from J, the junction kept 3 bases outside the gene matches. The CDR3 spells CASSLGGGASDTQYF. The CDR3 nucleotides are TGTGCCAGCAGTTTAGGCGGGGGGGCCTCAGATACGCAGTATTTT.

This clonotype has at least ten counts. J is TRBJ2-5 and V is TRBV28, with TRBD2 matching 13 bases. V shed 8 bases and J 2 bases; nucleotides not matched to a gene: 5. Germline V lookup: CDR1 MDHEN, CDR2 SYDVKM. The CDR3 covers 15 residues. CDR3 sequence: CASVPGLAGQETQYF. The CDR3 DNA sequence: TGTGCCAGCGTCCCGGGACTAGCGGGGCAAGAGACCCAGTACTTC.

The table lists this clonotype with many counts. The junction departs from germline at one end; a sequencing error may be responsible. The genes are TRBV5-1 and TRBJ2-1; D is ambiguous. Germline values: CDR1 SGHRS, CDR2 YFSETQ. CDR3 length: 14 amino acids. CDR3 in amino acids: CASSLPSSYNEQFF. The CDR3 nucleotides are TGTGCCAGCAGTTTACCTAGCTCCTACAATGAGCAGTTCTTC.

In this sample, this clonotype turned up many times. The rearrangement joins TRBV9 to TRBJ1-1; D not certain. V was shortened by 0 bases and J by 1 base, with 4 bases between the two germline ends. Germline CDR1 is SGDLS and CDR2 is YYNGEE. This CDR3 has 13 residues. The CDR3 nucleotides read TGTGCCAGCAGCGTAGTCTCGAACACTGAAGCTTTCTTT. Translating gives CASSVVSNTEAFF.

This clonotype was found many times. The V and J genes are TRBV24-1 and TRBJ1-4; the D is unclear. CDR3 length equals 14 residues. Germline CDR1 reads KGHDR; CDR2 reads SFDVKD. Trimming pared 3 bases from V and 2 bases from J, leaving 6 bases between. The CDR3, as DNA: TGTGCCACCAGTGATAGGTCGACTAATGAAAAACTGTTTTTT. Translating gives CATSDRSTNEKLFF.

This clonotype has a handful of counts. The chain couples TRBV24-1 to TRBJ2-3; 9 bases match TRBD2. Germline trimming cut 3 bases from V and 0 bases from J; bases unmatched to any gene: 3. The V gene's germline CDR1 is KGHDR and CDR2 SFDVKD. This CDR3 is 16 amino acids long. The CDR3 DNA follows: TGTGCCACCAGTGATCGGACTAGCGAGAGCACAGATACGCAGTATTTT. Its protein product is CATSDRTSESTDTQYF.

This clonotype has a count of ten or more. The CDR3 spells CASSVTGYNEQFF. As DNA, the CDR3 is TGCGCCAGCAGCGTAACCGGATACAATGAGCAGTTCTTC. The chain couples TRBV5-1 to TRBJ2-1; unclear D gene. CDR3 size: 13 residues. Germline V CDR1 and CDR2: SGHRS, YFSETQ. Trimming took 4 bases from V and 4 from J, leaving 9 bases between them.